A selection of T cell receptor beta chains follows, all from one sample in a study of blood T cell repertoires in COVID-19. Method: immunoSEQ multiplex PCR; TCRdb's copy keeps in-frame clones and lacks some. The sample has 200,000 to 250,000 clones; about 90% are singletons. The sample was peripheral blood. The receptors were gathered from a man aged 40-50 years with active or convalescent COVID-19. Each CDR3 is given with its conserved first and last residue. D genes are given only for firm matches. Rows give clone size only sometimes, using once, few, many, or a class for an expanded clone.

TRBJ1-6 | - | TRBV27 | - | CASSFGGAGSPLHF | TGTGCCAGCAGTTTCGGAGGGGCGGGCTCACCCCTCCACTTT
TRBJ1-1 | TRBD1 | TRBV20-1 | - | CSASWDRASTEAFF | TGCAGTGCTAGTTGGGACAGGGCAAGCACTGAAGCTTTCTTT
TRBJ2-1 | TRBD2 | TRBV30 | - | CAWSRGVGTSGRSSYNEQFF | TGTGCCTGGAGTAGGGGGGTAGGGACTAGCGGGAGGAGCTCCTACAATGAGCAGTTCTTC
TRBJ2-3 | TRBD2 | TRBV5-5 | - | CASSLAAGAGTDTQYF | TGTGCCAGCAGCTTGGCCGCGGGAGCGGGCACAGATACGCAGTATTTT
TRBJ1-2 | - | TRBV5-6 | - | CASSLAGSVDGYTF | TGTGCCAGCAGCTTGGCTGGGAGTGTGGATGGCTACACCTTC
TRBJ2-6 | TRBD1 | TRBV7-3 | - | CASSSTGHGANVLTF | TGTGCCAGCAGCTCGACAGGGCATGGGGCCAACGTCCTGACTTTC
TRBJ2-7 | TRBD1 | TRBV5-1 | - | CASSSGTGQVSSYEQYF | TGCGCCAGCAGCTCGGGGACCGGACAGGTTAGCTCCTACGAGCAGTACTTC
TRBJ2-7 | - | TRBV28 | once | CASSLGVGGRGYEQYF | TGTGCCAGCAGTTTAGGCGTCGGGGGGCGAGGTTACGAGCAGTACTTC
TRBJ2-5 | - | TRBV3-1/TRBV3-2 | - | CASSHRATRRGETQYF | TGTGCCAGCAGCCATCGAGCTACTAGGCGCGGAGAGACCCAGTACTTC
TRBJ1-5 | TRBD1 | TRBV6-5 | - | CASRPDRAGNQPQHF | TGTGCCAGCAGACCGGACAGGGCCGGCAATCAGCCCCAGCATTTT
TRBJ1-2 | - | TRBV27 | - | CASSSDQGSYGYTF | TGTGCCAGCAGTTCGGATCAAGGGAGCTATGGCTACACCTTC
TRBJ2-5 | TRBD2 | TRBV28 | - | CASRRTSGRPQETQYF | TGTGCCAGCAGACGGACTAGCGGGAGGCCCCAAGAGACCCAGTACTTC
TRBJ2-7 | - | TRBV12-3/TRBV12-4 | - | CASSTPYEQYF | TGTGCCAGCAGTACTCCCTACGAGCAGTACTTC
TRBJ2-3 | TRBD2 | TRBV9 | - | CASSVAGGPGTDTQYF | TGTGCCAGCAGCGTAGCGGGGGGGCCCGGTACAGATACGCAGTATTTT
TRBJ1-2 | - | TRBV28 | - | CASRLLANGYTF | TGTGCCAGCAGACTGCTAGCGAATGGCTACACCTTC
TRBJ1-2 | - | TRBV7-2 | - | CASSPVGAAGYGYTF | TGTGCCAGCAGCCCGGTCGGGGCCGCGGGGTATGGCTACACCTTC
TRBJ2-3 | - | TRBV27 | few | CASSLGQAHTQYF | TGTGCCAGCAGTTTAGGCCAGGCGCATACGCAGTATTTT
TRBJ1-1 | - | TRBV28 | once | CASGKGDTEAFF | TGTGCCAGCGGAAAGGGGGACACTGAAGCTTTCTTT
TRBJ2-2 | TRBD1 | TRBV19 | - | CASSILGTGGTGELFF | TGTGCCAGTAGCATTCTAGGGACAGGGGGTACCGGGGAGCTGTTTTTT
TRBJ1-1 | - | TRBV12-5 | - | CASGLGGGSTEAFF | TGTGCTAGTGGTTTGGGGGGAGGGAGTACTGAAGCTTTCTTT
TRBJ2-3 | - | TRBV5-1 | - | CASSPETSASSTDTQYF | TGCGCCAGCAGCCCGGAGACGAGCGCCTCTAGCACAGATACGCAGTATTTT
TRBJ2-4 | TRBD1 | TRBV12-3/TRBV12-4 | - | CASSAEVRGPQYF | TGTGCCAGCAGCGCCGAGGTTAGGGGGCCCCAGTACTTC
TRBJ1-6 | - | TRBV25-1 | - | CASSVGRPYNSPLHF | TGTGCCAGCAGTGTTGGGCGTCCGTATAATTCACCCCTCCACTTT
TRBJ1-1 | TRBD1 | TRBV9 | - | CASSPGQTNTEAFF | TGTGCCAGCAGCCCGGGACAGACGAACACTGAAGCTTTCTTT
TRBJ1-1 | TRBD1 | TRBV4-1 | once | CASSQGGTGFNEAFF | TGCGCCAGCAGCCAAGGTGGGACAGGGTTCAATGAAGCTTTCTTT
TRBJ1-2 | TRBD1 | TRBV5-1 | - | CASSLGGQGVDGYTF | TGCGCCAGCAGCTTGGGAGGACAGGGGGTAGATGGCTACACCTTC
TRBJ1-1 | - | TRBV19 | - | CASSIEAGRPGKTEAFF | TGTGCCAGTAGTATAGAGGCAGGGCGGCCCGGAAAGACTGAAGCTTTCTTT
TRBJ2-1 | TRBD1 | TRBV30 | once | CAWTEGAANNEQFF | TGTGCCTGGACCGAGGGGGCGGCCAACAATGAGCAGTTCTTC
TRBJ1-4 | - | TRBV6-5 | - | CASSYSNRGTEKLFF | TGTGCCAGCAGTTACTCCAATCGGGGTACAGAAAAACTGTTTTTT
TRBJ1-6 | - | TRBV5-6 | - | CASSYIPQGHSPLHF | TGTGCCAGCAGCTACATACCACAGGGTCATTCACCCCTCCACTTT
TRBJ2-7 | - | TRBV28 | - | CASSLSETSDEQYF | TGTGCCAGCAGTTTATCCGAGACGAGCGACGAGCAGTACTTC
TRBJ1-2 | TRBD1 | TRBV7-6 | - | CASSSGQGVYYGYTF | TGTGCCAGCAGCTCGGGACAGGGGGTTTACTATGGCTACACCTTC
TRBJ2-7 | TRBD1 | TRBV9 | few | CASSPRDSYEQYF | TGTGCCAGCAGCCCCCGGGACAGCTACGAGCAGTACTTC
TRBJ2-5 | - | TRBV4-1 | - | CASSHFGQGGQETQYF | TGCGCCAGCAGCCACTTCGGGCAGGGGGGCCAAGAGACCCAGTACTTC
TRBJ1-5 | TRBD1 | TRBV19 | - | CASSGDRVSNQPQHF | TGTGCCAGTAGTGGGGACAGGGTCAGCAATCAGCCCCAGCATTTT
TRBJ1-1 | - | TRBV18 | - | CASSPTGDNTEAFF | TGTGCCAGCTCCCCCACGGGGGATAACACTGAAGCTTTCTTT
TRBJ2-7 | - | TRBV28 | - | CASSTTGRLSEQYF | TGTGCCAGCAGTACTACAGGGCGGCTTAGCGAGCAGTACTTC
TRBJ2-7 | - | TRBV10-1 | - | CASSESPGDGAYEQYF | TGCGCCAGCAGTGAGTCCCCAGGGGATGGGGCCTACGAGCAGTACTTC
TRBJ1-1 | - | TRBV28 | - | CASSLWGGNTEAFF | TGTGCCAGCAGTTTATGGGGAGGGAACACTGAAGCTTTCTTT
TRBJ1-1 | - | TRBV18 | - | CASGSGVSDTEAFF | TGTGCCAGCGGGTCAGGGGTCTCGGACACTGAAGCTTTCTTT
TRBJ1-1 | - | TRBV27 | once | CASSQPFGGTEAFF | TGTGCCAGCAGTCAACCCTTCGGGGGAACTGAAGCTTTCTTT
TRBJ1-2 | - | TRBV15 | - | CATSRDVSLANYGYTF | TGTGCCACCAGCAGAGATGTTAGCCTAGCTAACTATGGCTACACCTTC
TRBJ2-7 | - | TRBV7-9 | - | CASSFSRVGYEQYF | TGTGCCAGCAGCTTTAGCAGGGTCGGGTACGAGCAGTACTTC
TRBJ2-5 | TRBD1 | TRBV27 | - | CASSLDRSQETQYF | TGTGCCAGCAGCTTGGACAGGTCCCAAGAGACCCAGTACTTC
TRBJ1-4 | TRBD1 | TRBV5-5 | - | CASSLSPIRGLIEKLFF | TGTGCCAGCAGCTTGAGTCCAATCAGGGGGCTGATTGAAAAACTGTTTTTT
TRBJ1-4 | - | TRBV28 | - | CASSLGQGIEKLFF | TGTGCCAGCAGTTTAGGGCAGGGGATAGAAAAACTGTTTTTT
TRBJ1-2 | TRBD1 | TRBV7-9 | - | CASSFGLGGQTPGYTF | TGTGCCAGCAGCTTCGGTTTAGGGGGACAGACGCCTGGCTACACCTTC
TRBJ2-3 | - | TRBV24-1 | - | CATSDVTDTQYF | TGTGCCACCAGTGACGTCACAGATACGCAGTATTTT
TRBJ2-7 | - | TRBV10-2 | - | CASRLDYEQYF | TGCGCCAGCAGACTAGACTACGAGCAGTACTTC
TRBJ2-2 | TRBD2 | TRBV4-1 | - | CASSQGAVLARDTGELFF | TGCGCCAGCAGCCAAGGCGCCGTACTAGCGCGGGACACCGGGGAGCTGTTTTTT
TRBJ1-4 | TRBD1 | TRBV7-9 | - | CASSLADRAYEKLFF | TGTGCCAGCAGCTTAGCGGACAGGGCTTATGAAAAACTGTTTTTT
TRBJ2-5 | - | TRBV9 | - | CASSVGLGLQETQYF | TGTGCCAGCAGCGTAGGATTGGGGCTCCAAGAGACCCAGTACTTC